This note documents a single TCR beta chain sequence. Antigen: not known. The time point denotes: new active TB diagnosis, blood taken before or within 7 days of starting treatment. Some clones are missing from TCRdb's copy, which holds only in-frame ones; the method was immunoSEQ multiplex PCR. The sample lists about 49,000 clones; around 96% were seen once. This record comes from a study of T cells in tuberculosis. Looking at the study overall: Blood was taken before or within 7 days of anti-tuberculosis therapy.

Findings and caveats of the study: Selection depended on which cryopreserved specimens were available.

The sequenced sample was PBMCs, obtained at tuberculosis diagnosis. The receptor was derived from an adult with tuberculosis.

CDR3 DNA: TGTGCCAGCAGCCGTTCACAACAGGGTTGGTCTGAAGCTTTCTTT. Translated, it gives CASSRSQQGWSEAFF. V gene TRBV7-9 combines with J gene TRBJ1-1; perhaps TRBD1 as D (6 bases). CDR1 and CDR2 (germline): SEHNR, FQNEAQ (reference sequence). The germline V and J ends were trimmed by 5 bases and 6 bases, with 19 bases remaining between them. There are 15 residues in the CDR3.